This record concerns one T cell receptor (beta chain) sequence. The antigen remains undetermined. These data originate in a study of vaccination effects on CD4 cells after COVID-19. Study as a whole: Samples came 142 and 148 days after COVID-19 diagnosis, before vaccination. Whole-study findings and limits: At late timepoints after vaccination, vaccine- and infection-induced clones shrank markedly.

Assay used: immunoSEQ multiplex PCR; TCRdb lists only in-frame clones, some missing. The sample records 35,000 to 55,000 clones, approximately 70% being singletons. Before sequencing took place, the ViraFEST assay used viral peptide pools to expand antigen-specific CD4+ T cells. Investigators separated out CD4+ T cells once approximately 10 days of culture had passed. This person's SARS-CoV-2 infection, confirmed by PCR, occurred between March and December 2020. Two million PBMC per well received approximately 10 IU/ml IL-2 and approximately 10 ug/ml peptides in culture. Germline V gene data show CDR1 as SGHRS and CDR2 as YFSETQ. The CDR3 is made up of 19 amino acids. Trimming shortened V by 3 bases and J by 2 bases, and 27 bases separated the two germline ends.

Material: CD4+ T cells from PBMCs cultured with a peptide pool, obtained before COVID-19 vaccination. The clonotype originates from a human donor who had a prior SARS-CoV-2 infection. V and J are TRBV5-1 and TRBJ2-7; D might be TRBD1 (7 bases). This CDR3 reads CASSSRGPDRVRYPYEQYF. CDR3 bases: TGCGCCAGCAGCTCCCGGGGGCCTGACAGGGTAAGATATCCCTACGAGCAGTACTTC.